This is a list of T cell receptor beta chains from one sample in a study of response to subunit inactivated influenza vaccine. MiXCR, applied by TCRdb to the RT-PCR reads, yields one record per CDR3 protein. The repertoire consists of 500,000 to 600,000 distinct CDR3 sequences, with approximately 15% occurring once and the leading ten covering about 3%. This sample comprised CD4+ T cells sorted from PBMCs, obtained 23 months after vaccination. The receptors stem from a man aged 45-69 years who received an inactivated influenza vaccine. The CDR3 runs from the conserved cysteine through the conserved F or W. The D gene is left open where the match is weak. The size of a clone is reported for some rows only, either as once, few or many, or as a class for expanded clones.

few	TRBV21-1	NA	TRBJ2-4	TGTGCCAGCACCGAATGCAGGACTAGCGGAACGAAAAACATTCAGTACTTC	CASTECRTSGTKNIQYF
NA	TRBV5-1	NA	TRBJ1-2	TGCGCCAGCAGCTCGGCGGGCAGTATAGAAAATGGCTACACCTTC	CASSSAGSIENGYTF
many	TRBV5-1	NA	TRBJ2-3	TGCGCCAGCAGCTTGGATGCGGACCTCACAGATACGCAGTATTTT	CASSLDADLTDTQYF
NA	TRBV4-2	TRBD2	TRBJ2-1	TGTGCCAGCAGCCATAAGCGGGGGGACTACAATGAGCAGTTCTTC	CASSHKRGDYNEQFF
few	TRBV6-2/TRBV6-3	TRBD1	TRBJ1-5	TGTGCCAGCAGGACAGGGTTGGGCAATCAGCCCCAGCATTTT	CASRTGLGNQPQHF
many	TRBV12-3/TRBV12-4	TRBD1	TRBJ2-2	TGTGCCAGCAGCTACAGGGGAACCGGGGAGCTGTTTTTT	CASSYRGTGELFF
many	TRBV7-2	NA	TRBJ2-1	TGTGCCAGCAGCCTGGGGACACCGAATGAGCAGTTCTTC	CASSLGTPNEQFF
NA	TRBV4-1	NA	TRBJ1-2	TGCGCCAGCAGCCAAGATCCTAAAAACTATGGCTACACCTTC	CASSQDPKNYGYTF
NA	TRBV7-2	NA	TRBJ2-3	TGTGCCAGCAGCTTCGACTACAGAGGAGATACGCAGTATTTT	CASSFDYRGDTQYF
NA	TRBV12-3/TRBV12-4	TRBD2	TRBJ2-1	TGTGCCAGCAGTTTTCGACGATTTAGGCTAGCGGGACTTAGCTCCTACAATGAGCAGTTCTTC	CASSFRRFRLAGLSSYNEQFF
few	TRBV7-9	NA	TRBJ2-1	TGTGCCAGCAAACTTAGACGGGATGCTAATGAGCAGTTCTTC	CASKLRRDANEQFF
few	TRBV5-1	NA	TRBJ2-5	TGCGCCAGCAGCTTGGTCCACGGCCAAGAGACCCAGTACTTC	CASSLVHGQETQYF
few	TRBV5-1	NA	TRBJ2-2	TGCGCCAGCAGCTGGAGGGACAGCAACACCGGGGAGCTGTTTTTT	CASSWRDSNTGELFF
NA	TRBV25-1	TRBD2	TRBJ2-7	TGTGCCAGCAGAGAAGCGGGATGGGGCGAGCAGTACTTC	CASREAGWGEQYF